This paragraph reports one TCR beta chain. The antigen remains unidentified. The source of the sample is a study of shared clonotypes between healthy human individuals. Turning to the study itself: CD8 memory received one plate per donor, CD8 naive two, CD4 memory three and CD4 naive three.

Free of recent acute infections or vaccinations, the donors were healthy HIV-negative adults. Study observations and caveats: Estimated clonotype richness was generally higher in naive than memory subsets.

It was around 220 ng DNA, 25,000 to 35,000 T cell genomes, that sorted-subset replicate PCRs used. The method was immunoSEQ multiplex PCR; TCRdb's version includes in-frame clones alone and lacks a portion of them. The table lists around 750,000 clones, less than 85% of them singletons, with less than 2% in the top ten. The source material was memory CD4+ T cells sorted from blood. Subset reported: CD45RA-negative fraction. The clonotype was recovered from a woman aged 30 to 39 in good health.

CDR3 in amino acids: CASSQSSQGVAYEQYF. The CDR3 nucleotides are TGCGCCAGCAGTCAATCGTCACAGGGGGTGGCCTACGAGCAGTACTTC. The genes are TRBV23-1 and TRBJ2-7, with 8 bases that match TRBD1. TRBV23-1 is known as an ORF, though its function is uncertain. This CDR3 is 16 amino acids long. V lost 0 bases, J lost 2 bases, and 6 bases stayed unmatched.